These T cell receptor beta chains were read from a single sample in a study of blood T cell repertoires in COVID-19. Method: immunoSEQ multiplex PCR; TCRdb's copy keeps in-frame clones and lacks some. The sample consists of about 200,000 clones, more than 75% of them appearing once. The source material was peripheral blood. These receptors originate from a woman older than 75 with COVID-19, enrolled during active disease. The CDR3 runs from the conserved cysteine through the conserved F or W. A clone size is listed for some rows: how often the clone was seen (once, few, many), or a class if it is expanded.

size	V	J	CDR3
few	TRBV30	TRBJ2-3	CAWMRDTDTQYF
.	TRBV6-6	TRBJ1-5	CAAAGGRENQPQHF
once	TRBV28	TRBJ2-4	CASSRREVQYF
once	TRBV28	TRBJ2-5	CASSADYSWYF
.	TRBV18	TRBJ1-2	CASFTKDRGLGYTF
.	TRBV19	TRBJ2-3	CASSMDGGSTDTQYF
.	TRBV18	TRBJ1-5	CASSPDSRGPQHF
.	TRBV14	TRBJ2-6	CASSQGHESSGANVLTF
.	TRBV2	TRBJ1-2	CASSEAVSVGGYTF
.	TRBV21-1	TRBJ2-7	CARLQGAGEQYF
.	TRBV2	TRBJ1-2	CASSGLANYGYTF
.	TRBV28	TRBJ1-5	CASTVFSRGRSNQPQHF
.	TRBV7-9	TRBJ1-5	CASSLDLLNQPQHF
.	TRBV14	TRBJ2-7	CASSRDRQAYEQYF
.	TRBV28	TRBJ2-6	CASNPRSGANVLTF
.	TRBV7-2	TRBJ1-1	CASSIGRGTEAFF
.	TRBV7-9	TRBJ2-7	CASSLGGGAKEQYF
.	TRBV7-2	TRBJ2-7	CASSILAGVGQYF
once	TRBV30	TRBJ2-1	CAWSATGTGVSEQFF
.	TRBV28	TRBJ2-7	CASRPGGGEQYF
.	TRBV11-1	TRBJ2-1	CANSRDSEQFF
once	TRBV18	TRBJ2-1	CASSPFSGNNEQFF
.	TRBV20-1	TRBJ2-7	CSATGTSEQYF
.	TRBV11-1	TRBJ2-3	CASSSQGEYTDTQYF
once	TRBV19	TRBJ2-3	CASSMGDRPGDTQYF
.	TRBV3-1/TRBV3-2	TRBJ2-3	CASSRSGTTQTPSTDTQYF
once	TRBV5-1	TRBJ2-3	CASSLQGSTDTQYF
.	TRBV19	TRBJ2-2	CASRGQGAGTGELFF
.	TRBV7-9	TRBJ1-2	CASSPLQGHYGYTF
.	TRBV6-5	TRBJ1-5	CASSRDSVLNQPQHF
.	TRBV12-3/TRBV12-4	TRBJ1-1	CASSFSRWTEAFF
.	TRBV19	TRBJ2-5	CASSRAGERETQYF
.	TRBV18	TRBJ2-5	CASSPMGGQETQYF
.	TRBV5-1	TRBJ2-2	CASSLGSSGRAGELFF
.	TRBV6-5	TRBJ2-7	CASRPDRLTDEQYF
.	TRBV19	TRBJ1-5	CASSRGGNQPQHF
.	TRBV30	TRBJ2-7	CAWNRGESNEQYF
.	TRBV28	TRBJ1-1	CASSPYLMTGDTEAFF
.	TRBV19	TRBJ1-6	CASSIRTGRASPLHF
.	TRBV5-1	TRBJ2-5	CASSLGGVAVETQYF
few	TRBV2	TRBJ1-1	CASNRRNTEAFF
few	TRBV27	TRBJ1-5	CASSAFGGNNQPQHF